This TCR beta chain was captured by sequencing in a study of blood T cell repertoires in COVID-19. Study in general: Acute-phase and convalescent COVID-19 samples originated in the United States, Italy and Spain. T cells, B-cell-depleted T cells, or PBMCs supplied cDNA or gDNA.

Methods used by the authors: Counts of nucleated cells, estimated from reference gene primer amplification, were obtained. Repertoires were generated with immunoSEQ multiplex PCR, while TCRdb's copy carries only in-frame clones and drops some. D and trimming come from the DNA, and the V and J calls and clone size come from that table. The top ten clones hold around 1.5% of a sample with approximately 62,000 clones, 70% to 90% of them seen once. The length of the CDR3 is 14 residues. CDR1 is SGHAT and CDR2 is FQNNGV in the germline V gene. V shed 5 bases, J shed 1 base, and the junction held 4 bases outside the gene matches.

Sequencing input: peripheral blood. V and J are TRBV11-2 and TRBJ1-1; 7 bases fit TRBD1. The TCR was taken from a man in his fifties or sixties with acute or convalescent COVID-19. The CDR3 region is CASSLQGQNTEAFF. Here the CDR3 DNA reads TGTGCCAGCAGCCTACAGGGGCAGAACACTGAAGCTTTCTTT.